The rows below give T cell receptor beta chains drawn from one sample of a study of tumor-infiltrating lymphocytes in primary liver carcinoma. TCRdb reanalysed the multiplex PCR reads using MiXCR and keeps one entry per CDR3 protein. The table includes fewer than 150,000 distinct CDR3 sequences, 50% to 70% detected once. The sample consisted of liver tumor tissue from sampling region 1. Every receptor here comes from a woman between 55 and 75 years old with primary liver carcinoma and hepatitis B virus infection. The CDR3 runs from the conserved cysteine through the conserved F or W. Each record gives: CDR3 protein, CDR3 DNA, D gene, V gene, clone size, J gene. D genes are given only for firm matches. A clone size is listed for some rows: how often the clone was seen (once, few, many), or a class if it is expanded.

CDR3aa: CASSEVGPGGFF; CDR3nt: TGTGCCAGCAGTGAGGTTGGGCCTGGAGGTTTCTTT; d_gene: .; v_gene: TRBV25-1; abundance: few; j_gene: TRBJ1-1
CDR3aa: CATSDLGQGFGGYTF; CDR3nt: TGTGCCACCAGTGATCTGGGACAGGGATTTGGTGGCTACACCTTC; d_gene: TRBD1; v_gene: TRBV24-1; abundance: .; j_gene: TRBJ1-2
CDR3aa: CASSLPGSWEQFF; CDR3nt: TGTGCCAGCAGCCTCCCGGGCTCGTGGGAGCAGTTCTTC; d_gene: .; v_gene: TRBV7-9; abundance: many; j_gene: TRBJ2-1
CDR3aa: CSVEVARDTQYF; CDR3nt: TGCAGCGTTGAAGTGGCTAGAGATACGCAGTATTTT; d_gene: .; v_gene: TRBV29-1; abundance: many; j_gene: TRBJ2-3
CDR3aa: CASSPGGRDDQPQHF; CDR3nt: TGTGCCAGCAGCCCAGGGGGGCGCGATGATCAGCCCCAGCATTTT; d_gene: TRBD1; v_gene: TRBV11-2; abundance: .; j_gene: TRBJ1-5
CDR3aa: CASRQDLAIQETQYF; CDR3nt: TGTGCCAGCAGACAAGATCTAGCCATTCAAGAGACCCAGTACTTT; d_gene: .; v_gene: TRBV14; abundance: .; j_gene: TRBJ2-3
CDR3aa: CASSTPPGQGSSYEQYF; CDR3nt: TGTGCCAGCAGTACCCCCCCCGGACAGGGGAGCTCCTACGAGCAGTACTTC; d_gene: TRBD1; v_gene: TRBV6-2/TRBV6-3; abundance: many; j_gene: TRBJ2-7
CDR3aa: CASSLLPRAGGSREQYF; CDR3nt: TGTGCCAGCAGTTTATTACCCCGTGCGGGAGGGTCTCGGGAGCAGTACTTC; d_gene: TRBD2; v_gene: TRBV28; abundance: few; j_gene: TRBJ2-7
CDR3aa: CVSMVPHSIEASF; CDR3nt: TGTGTCAGCATGGTTCCTCATTCGATTGAAGCTTCCTTT; d_gene: .; v_gene: TRBV6-1; abundance: .; j_gene: TRBJ1-1
CDR3aa: CASSFGGPLTNIQYF; CDR3nt: TGTGCCAGCAGCTTCGGAGGGCCGTTAACTAACATTCAGTACTTC; d_gene: .; v_gene: TRBV7-9; abundance: few; j_gene: TRBJ2-4
CDR3aa: CVSSLRERAGEFHF; CDR3nt: TGTGTCAGCAGCTTAAGGGAACGTGCGGGAGAGTTTCACTTT; d_gene: TRBD2; v_gene: TRBV11-1; abundance: .; j_gene: TRBJ2-3
CDR3aa: CASTVTRGAREQYF; CDR3nt: TGTGCCAGCACCGTAACGAGGGGGGCCAGGGAGCAGTACTTT; d_gene: .; v_gene: TRBV11-2; abundance: .; j_gene: TRBJ2-7
CDR3aa: CASSQVITGSNEKLFF; CDR3nt: TGCGCCAGCAGCCAAGTAATTACAGGATCTAATGAAAAACTGTTTTTT; d_gene: .; v_gene: TRBV4-1; abundance: many; j_gene: TRBJ1-4
CDR3aa: CASSYGQRHGYTF; CDR3nt: TGTGCCAGCAGTTATGGACAGAGGCACGGCTACACCTTC; d_gene: .; v_gene: TRBV6-6; abundance: .; j_gene: TRBJ1-2
CDR3aa: CASSFGRGRGAFF; CDR3nt: TGTGCCAGCAGTTTTGGGAGGGGGCGCGGCGCTTTCTTT; d_gene: TRBD1; v_gene: TRBV12-3/TRBV12-4; abundance: many; j_gene: TRBJ1-1
CDR3aa: CASSLGSLAGNTGELFF; CDR3nt: TGTGCTAGCAGCTTAGGCAGTCTAGCGGGGAACACCGGGGAGCTGTTTTTT; d_gene: TRBD2; v_gene: TRBV11-3; abundance: .; j_gene: TRBJ2-2
CDR3aa: CASSEYTSSYSEQFF; CDR3nt: TGTGCCAGCAGTGAATACACCAGCTCCTACAGTGAGCAATTCTTC; d_gene: .; v_gene: TRBV6-1; abundance: once; j_gene: TRBJ2-1
CDR3aa: CASSIIASDRSYEQYF; CDR3nt: TGTGCCAGTAGTATAATTGCTTCGGACAGATCCTACGAGCAGTACTTC; d_gene: .; v_gene: TRBV19; abundance: once; j_gene: TRBJ2-7
CDR3aa: CAFGDPDKKYF; CDR3nt: TGTGCCTTCGGGGATCCAGATAAGAAGTATTTT; d_gene: .; v_gene: TRBV11-2; abundance: .; j_gene: TRBJ2-3
CDR3aa: CASRKRTTGTGETQYF; CDR3nt: TGTGCCAGTAGGAAACGAACCACCGGGACTGGGGAGACCCAGTACTTC; d_gene: .; v_gene: TRBV19; abundance: .; j_gene: TRBJ2-5
CDR3aa: CASSPSDRADQPQHF; CDR3nt: TGTGCCAGCAGCCCCTCGGACAGGGCGGATCAGCCCCAGCATTTT; d_gene: TRBD1; v_gene: TRBV7-8; abundance: many; j_gene: TRBJ1-5
CDR3aa: CASSQGDRGGNTEAFF; CDR3nt: TGTGCCAGCAGTCAAGGGGACAGGGGTGGCAACACTGAAGCTTTCTTT; d_gene: TRBD1; v_gene: TRBV6-6; abundance: many; j_gene: TRBJ1-1
CDR3aa: CASSLDPLRATEAFF; CDR3nt: TGCGCCAGCAGCTTGGACCCTCTCAGAGCCACTGAAGCTTTCTTT; d_gene: .; v_gene: TRBV5-1; abundance: .; j_gene: TRBJ1-1
CDR3aa: CSAEVGIAGETQYF; CDR3nt: TGCAGTGCAGAGGTAGGGATAGCGGGAGAGACACAGTACTTC; d_gene: TRBD2; v_gene: TRBV29-1; abundance: once; j_gene: TRBJ2-5
CDR3aa: CSAGASIDSPVHF; CDR3nt: TGCAGCGCGGGGGCCAGTATAGATTCACCCGTCCACTTT; d_gene: .; v_gene: TRBV29-1; abundance: .; j_gene: TRBJ1-6
CDR3aa: CASSPGTSGQEQFF; CDR3nt: TGTGCCAGCAGCCCGGGGACCAGCGGGCAAGAGCAGTTCTTC; d_gene: .; v_gene: TRBV11-2; abundance: .; j_gene: TRBJ2-1
CDR3aa: CASSDGTSGFYKRYF; CDR3nt: TGTGCCAGCAGCGACGGGACTAGCGGGTTCTACAAGCGGTACTTC; d_gene: TRBD2; v_gene: TRBV6-2/TRBV6-3; abundance: .; j_gene: TRBJ2-7
CDR3aa: CASSRPLTALSASYEQYF; CDR3nt: TGTGCCAGCAGTCGTCCCTTGACAGCCCTTTCTGCCTCCTACGAGCAGTACTTC; d_gene: .; v_gene: TRBV28; abundance: .; j_gene: TRBJ2-7
CDR3aa: CASSPRDRGETQYF; CDR3nt: TGTGCCAGCTCACCGCGAGACAGGGGGGAGACCCAGTACTTC; d_gene: TRBD1; v_gene: TRBV18; abundance: few; j_gene: TRBJ2-5
CDR3aa: CASSLTRDIDGYTF; CDR3nt: TGTGCCAGCAGCTTGACCCGGGACATTGATGGCTACACCTTC; d_gene: .; v_gene: TRBV5-6; abundance: many; j_gene: TRBJ1-2
CDR3aa: CASSVLAEEETQYF; CDR3nt: TGTGCCAGCAGCGTGTTAGCGGAGGAAGAGACCCAGTACTTC; d_gene: .; v_gene: TRBV14; abundance: many; j_gene: TRBJ2-5
CDR3aa: CSVSLFGALRGVPDTQYF; CDR3nt: TGCAGCGTTTCGTTATTCGGTGCGCTAAGGGGAGTCCCAGATACGCAGTATTTT; d_gene: .; v_gene: TRBV29-1; abundance: .; j_gene: TRBJ2-3
CDR3aa: CTTRVGDSYNVQFF; CDR3nt: TGTACCACCAGAGTGGGGGACTCCTACAATGTGCAGTTCTTC; d_gene: .; v_gene: TRBV6-1; abundance: .; j_gene: TRBJ2-1
CDR3aa: CASSQGTSGSWGEQFF; CDR3nt: TGTGCCAGCAGCCAAGGGACTAGCGGGAGCTGGGGTGAGCAGTTCTTC; d_gene: TRBD2; v_gene: TRBV5-4; abundance: many; j_gene: TRBJ2-1
CDR3aa: CASRGQLNTEASF; CDR3nt: TGTGCCAGCAGAGGACAGCTGAACACTGAAGCTTCCTTT; d_gene: .; v_gene: TRBV11-2; abundance: .; j_gene: TRBJ1-1
CDR3aa: CASSLEGAAGPPQYF; CDR3nt: TGCGCCAGCAGCTTGGAGGGCGCGGCAGGACCACCCCAGTACTTC; d_gene: .; v_gene: TRBV5-1; abundance: few; j_gene: TRBJ2-7
CDR3aa: CASSVTSGPTSTDTQYF; CDR3nt: TGTGCCAGCAGCGTAACTAGCGGTCCCACTAGCACAGATACGCAGTATTTT; d_gene: TRBD2; v_gene: TRBV7-9; abundance: few; j_gene: TRBJ2-3
CDR3aa: CSATYDNEQFF; CDR3nt: TGCAGCGCCACGTACGACAATGAGCAGTTCTTC; d_gene: .; v_gene: TRBV29-1; abundance: many; j_gene: TRBJ2-1
CDR3aa: CAYSTYRARAQYF; CDR3nt: TGTGCCTACAGTACGTACAGGGCCAGGGCCCAGTACTTC; d_gene: .; v_gene: TRBV12-3/TRBV12-4; abundance: .; j_gene: TRBJ2-5
CDR3aa: CASSPPPRGSNTETFF; CDR3nt: TGTGCCAGCTCACCACCGCCTCGGGGATCGAACACTGAAACTTTCTTT; d_gene: .; v_gene: TRBV18; abundance: .; j_gene: TRBJ1-1
CDR3aa: CASNLESASEQFF; CDR3nt: TGTGCCAGCAACTTAGAGTCAGCGAGTGAACAGTTCTTC; d_gene: .; v_gene: TRBV11-2; abundance: .; j_gene: TRBJ2-1
CDR3aa: CSAFGAGAVGELFF; CDR3nt: TGCAGCGCCTTTGGAGCGGGAGCTGTCGGGGAGCTGTTTTTT; d_gene: TRBD2; v_gene: TRBV29-1; abundance: many; j_gene: TRBJ2-2
CDR3aa: CAWSLRTSGSTGELFF; CDR3nt: TGTGCCTGGAGTCTTAGGACTAGCGGGAGCACCGGGGAGCTGTTTTTT; d_gene: TRBD2; v_gene: TRBV30; abundance: few; j_gene: TRBJ2-2
CDR3aa: CAGSGQGWGCTF; CDR3nt: TGTGCCGGCAGCGGACAGGGCTGGGGCTGCACCTTC; d_gene: TRBD1; v_gene: TRBV11-2; abundance: .; j_gene: TRBJ1-2
CDR3aa: CASSSRVMAEASF; CDR3nt: TGTGCCAGCAGCTCACGGGTAATGGCTGAAGCTTCCTTT; d_gene: .; v_gene: TRBV11-1; abundance: .; j_gene: TRBJ1-1
CDR3aa: CVSSLMTSGSHEQFF; CDR3nt: TGTGTCAGCAGCCTAATGACTAGCGGGAGCCATGAGCAGTTCTTC; d_gene: TRBD2; v_gene: TRBV7-3; abundance: .; j_gene: TRBJ2-1
CDR3aa: CASSNGETQYF; CDR3nt: TGCGCCAGCTCTAACGGGGAGACCCAGTACTTC; d_gene: .; v_gene: TRBV10-1; abundance: many; j_gene: TRBJ2-5
CDR3aa: CASSSKTTGSSYGYTF; CDR3nt: TGTGCCAGCAGCTCAAAAACCACAGGGTCAAGCTATGGCTACACCTTC; d_gene: .; v_gene: TRBV14; abundance: .; j_gene: TRBJ1-2
CDR3aa: CASRAAGWGNQPQHF; CDR3nt: TGTGCCAGCAGAGCAGCCGGCTGGGGCAATCAGCCCCAGCATTTT; d_gene: .; v_gene: TRBV6-1; abundance: .; j_gene: TRBJ1-5
CDR3aa: CAISESAAYRPSSYGQYF; CDR3nt: TGTGCCATCAGTGAGTCAGCCGCATACAGGCCTAGCTCCTACGGGCAGTACTTC; d_gene: .; v_gene: TRBV10-3; abundance: .; j_gene: TRBJ2-7
CDR3aa: CASSLVGLASTDTQYF; CDR3nt: TGCGCCAGCAGCTTGGTAGGACTAGCTAGCACAGATACGCAGTATTTT; d_gene: TRBD2; v_gene: TRBV5-1; abundance: .; j_gene: TRBJ2-3
CDR3aa: CASGVGLATYNEKFF; CDR3nt: TGTGCCAGCGGCGTGGGACTAGCGACATACAATGAGAAGTTCTTC; d_gene: TRBD2; v_gene: TRBV11-2; abundance: .; j_gene: TRBJ2-1
CDR3aa: CASSPQGDYGYTF; CDR3nt: TGTGCCAGCAGCCCACAGGGGGATTATGGCTACACCTTC; d_gene: TRBD1; v_gene: TRBV11-2; abundance: medium-sized; j_gene: TRBJ1-2
CDR3aa: CASSLDRAEAQYF; CDR3nt: TGTGCCAGCAGCTTAGATCGGGCGGAGGCCCAGTACTTC; d_gene: .; v_gene: TRBV11-2; abundance: .; j_gene: TRBJ2-5
CDR3aa: CASSQDLGDWATQYF; CDR3nt: TGTGCCAGCAGCCAAGATTTGGGGGATTGGGCGACCCAGTACTTC; d_gene: .; v_gene: TRBV4-1; abundance: once; j_gene: TRBJ2-5
CDR3aa: CASSPDGEDTQYF; CDR3nt: TGTGCCAGCAGCCCAGACGGGGAAGATACGCAGTATTTT; d_gene: .; v_gene: TRBV11-1; abundance: .; j_gene: TRBJ2-3
CDR3aa: CASSSHEGRDGQFF; CDR3nt: TGTGCCAGCAGCTCCCATGAAGGGCGAGATGGGCAGTTCTTC; d_gene: .; v_gene: TRBV5-4; abundance: .; j_gene: TRBJ2-1
CDR3aa: CASSTGTGGEATQYF; CDR3nt: TGCGCCAGCAGCACCGGGACAGGGGGCGAAGCGACCCAGTACTTC; d_gene: TRBD1; v_gene: TRBV5-1; abundance: .; j_gene: TRBJ2-5
CDR3aa: CANSSDSLAGFSYEQYF; CDR3nt: TGTGCCAACAGCTCCGATTCACTAGCGGGTTTCTCCTACGAGCAATACTTC; d_gene: TRBD2; v_gene: TRBV11-2; abundance: .; j_gene: TRBJ2-7
CDR3aa: CASSFSGLGTDTQYF; CDR3nt: TGTGCCAGCAGTTTTAGCGGGTTGGGGACAGATACGCAGTATTTT; d_gene: TRBD2; v_gene: TRBV12-3/TRBV12-4; abundance: many; j_gene: TRBJ2-3